This T cell receptor (beta chain) was captured in a study of patients and donors after allogeneic stem cell transplantation. Per germline, CDR1 DFQATT and CDR2 SNEGSKA (reference sequence). V was clipped by 2 bases and J by 7 bases; unmatched bases: 2. The CDR3 covers 13 residues. In its sample, this clonotype was seen many times. TCRdb redid the calling of the RT-PCR reads with MiXCR, one entry per CDR3 protein. Among 400,000 to 450,000 distinct CDR3 sequences listed, around 15% were seen once. The sequencing sample was made of blood, either unsorted or a sorted T cell fraction (not recorded which). V and J are TRBV20-1 and TRBJ2-1, with 10 bases that match TRBD1. This TCR came from a human donor who was either an allogeneic HSCT recipient or a stem cell or donor lymphocyte infusion donor (not recorded which). It is not recorded whose cells these are; they may come from a transplant donor. CDR3 protein: CSARRTGGNEQFF. In nucleotides, the CDR3 is TGCAGTGCTAGACGGACAGGGGGGAATGAGCAGTTCTTC.